This T cell receptor beta chain originates from a study of cytomegalovirus exposure and HLA in healthy donors. The V segment lost 6 bases and the J segment 7 bases; nucleotides outside the gene matches: 6. This CDR3 spans 14 amino acids. Per the germline V gene, CDR1 is ENHRY and CDR2 is SYGVKD. The PCR had 60 Vbeta and 13 Jbeta primers. Here immunoSEQ multiplex PCR was the method, and the copy in TCRdb shows in-frame clones only, minus some. The data hold around 280,000 clones, with roughly 90% observed a single time. Healthy people donating bone marrow made up the donors. Sequencing was done on a sample of PBMCs. The source is a woman between 18 and 30 years old in good health and CMV-seronegative. V and J are TRBV10-3 and TRBJ1-6; TRBD1 matches 7 bases. The CDR3 DNA reads as TGTGCCATCAGGACGGGACAGAGAAATTCACCCCTCCACTTT. It translates to CAIRTGQRNSPLHF.